The source of this T cell receptor beta chain is a study of blood T cells in healthy people across ages. This clonotype was picked up one time. The CDR3 loop spans 16 amino acids. Trimming left V 2 bases short and J 2 bases short, with 12 bases between. CDR1 MNHNY and CDR2 SVGAGI come from the germline V gene (reference sequence). Combining a sample-barcoded 5' primer with a J-beta primer mix, a second PCR ran for 7 to 11 cycles. TCRdb processed the 5' RACE reads anew with MiXCR; each CDR3 protein has one entry. This table has some 780,000 distinct CDR3 sequences, roughly 56% appearing once. Sequencing was done on a sample of blood. The J gene is TRBJ2-2, the V gene TRBV6-6; a possible D gene is TRBD1 (6 bases). The sequence came from a man aged 35 to 55 in good health. The CDR3 here is CASSYLGGYNTGELFF. For the CDR3, the DNA is TGTGCCAGCAGTTACCTAGGGGGATACAACACCGGGGAGCTGTTTTTT.